These 27 T cell receptor beta chains originate from one sample sequenced in a study of shared T cell receptors in the human thymus. TCRdb's table, derived via immunoSEQ multiplex PCR, lists solely in-frame clones and lacks some. In the table there are 550,000 to 800,000 clones, approximately 85% of which are singletons. This sample was also put to use in a study of human thymus T cells.

Material: thymocytes. Receptors were obtained from a girl under three years old with a congenital heart defect.

The chain has TRBV14 and TRBJ2-3; TRBD1 might be the D (6 bases). V lost 4 bases, J lost 8 bases, and 16 bases lay in between. The germline V gene encodes CDR1 SGHDN and CDR2 FVKESK. The CDR3 has 14 amino acids. CDR3 bases: TGTGCCAGCAGCCCACAGGGTAGAGTGGGTACGCAGTATTTT. It is translated as CASSPQGRVGTQYF.

This clone was observed a single time. The rearrangement joins TRBV27 to TRBJ1-5, with TRBD1 matching over 7 bases. The length of the CDR3 is 16 residues. CDR1 and CDR2 (germline): MNHEY, SMNVEV (reference sequence). Trimming at V came to 6 bases and at J to 3 bases, leaving 11 bases not matched to a gene. CDR3 sequence reads: CASSRGGGWNNQPQHF. The CDR3 nucleotides read TGTGCCAGCAGCCGTGGAGGGGGCTGGAACAATCAGCCCCAGCATTTT.

CDR3 region: CASARRGNTEAFF. CDR3 in DNA: TGTGCCAGCGCGCGAAGGGGGAACACTGAAGCTTTCTTT. The gene calls are TRBV27 and TRBJ1-1, with D possibly being TRBD1 (5 bases). Germline CDR1 reads MNHEY; CDR2 reads SMNVEV (reference sequence). V was clipped by 8 bases and J by 1 base, with 11 bases between them. The CDR3 runs 13 residues.

This sequence joins TRBV7-3 and TRBJ2-5, with D perhaps matching TRBD1 (7 bases). The CDR3 runs to 20 residues. The germline gives CDR1 SGHTA, CDR2 FQGTGA. V was shortened by 2 bases and J by 4 bases, with 29 bases between the two germline ends. CDR3 sequence reads: CASSLSTGRSGDTVGETQYF. In DNA form, the CDR3 reads TGTGCCAGCAGCTTATCGACAGGGAGGAGCGGCGACACGGTCGGAGAGACCCAGTACTTC. The full variable domain, its missing parts supplied by reference TRBV7-3 and TRBJ2-5, is GAGVSQTPSNKVTEKGKYVELRCDPISGHTALYWYRQSLGQGPEFLIYFQGTGAADDSGLPNDRFFAVRPEGSVSTLKIQRTERGDSAVYLCASSLSTGRSGDTVGETQYFGPGTRLLVL.

The chain links TRBV7-6 to TRBJ1-2; D is undetermined. The V end lost 5 bases, the J end lost 8 bases, and 12 bases lay between the germline ends. The germline V gene has CDR1 SGHVS and CDR2 FNYEAQ. The CDR3 loop spans 12 amino acids. The CDR3 protein is CASSVGGFGYTF. The CDR3 nucleotides read TGTGCCAGCAGCGTTGGAGGTTTCGGCTACACCTTC.

This chain uses TRBV5-4 with TRBJ1-1, with a weak D call TRBD1 (6 bases). V was trimmed by 4 bases and J by 1 base, leaving 17 bases between them. The CDR3 is 16 residues long. Looked up from germline, CDR1 is SGHNT and CDR2 is YYREEE (reference sequence). The DNA for the CDR3 is TGTGCCAGCAGCCCCGGGACATCGGTCCGGAACACTGAAGCTTTCTTT. As protein: CASSPGTSVRNTEAFF.

The CDR3 sequence: CASSLGDRSEKLFF. The CDR3, as DNA: TGCGCCAGCAGCTTGGGGGACAGGAGTGAAAAACTGTTTTTT. The chain combines TRBV5-1 with TRBJ1-4, with 8 positions matching TRBD1. Germline loops: CDR1 SGHRS, CDR2 YFSETQ. J was trimmed by 7 bases and V by 0 bases; bases with no gene match: 2. This CDR3 contains 14 residues.

The chain couples TRBV27 to TRBJ1-2, with a tentative D call TRBD1 (6 bases). Per the germline V gene, CDR1 is MNHEY and CDR2 is SMNVEV (reference sequence). The CDR3 covers 13 residues. Trimming stripped 5 bases from V and 2 bases from J, with 9 bases between. CDR3 sequence reads: CASSPGQNYGYTF. CDR3 sequence (DNA): TGTGCCAGCAGTCCCGGACAGAACTATGGCTACACCTTC.

V gene TRBV4-1 combines with J gene TRBJ1-2; TRBD1 is a possible D gene (5 bases). V shed 0 bases and J shed 5 bases, with 22 bases lying between them. Germline V gene data show CDR1 as MGHRA and CDR2 as YSYEKL. This CDR3 has 18 amino acids. The DNA for the CDR3 is TGCGCCAGCAGCCAAGAGGCCTCGGGGGGGTCCCTCATTTATGGCTACACCTTC. This encodes CASSQEASGGSLIYGYTF.

This clone was picked up a small number of times. This chain uses TRBV2 with TRBJ1-5; maybe TRBD1 (6 bases). Germline V gene lookup returns CDR1 SNHLY and CDR2 FYNNEI. Trimming left V 3 bases short and J 7 bases short, with 10 bases between. The CDR3 is 13 residues long. The CDR3 is CASSDEGGQPQHF. CDR3 in DNA: TGTGCCAGCAGTGACGAGGGGGGGCAGCCCCAGCATTTT.

This sequence joins TRBV4-2 and TRBJ1-1; D not resolved. The CDR3 totals 13 residues. Trimming removed 4 bases from V and 2 bases from J, with 8 bases in between. CDR1 and CDR2 from the germline V gene are LGHNA and YNFKEQ. This CDR3 reads CASSRGPNTEAFF. CDR3 sequence (DNA): TGTGCCAGCAGCCGTGGCCCAAACACTGAAGCTTTCTTT.

This chain uses TRBV4-1 with TRBJ1-1; D not resolved. V lost 4 bases to trimming and J lost 0 bases, with 6 bases between them. The CDR3 covers 13 residues. CDR1 is MGHRA, CDR2 YSYEKL, per germline. The CDR3 is CASSRRVNTEAFF. The CDR3 bases are TGCGCCAGCAGCCGGAGGGTGAACACTGAAGCTTTCTTT.

This chain uses TRBV5-6 with TRBJ1-2; weak D call: TRBD1 (5 bases). The germline V gene encodes CDR1 SGHDT and CDR2 YYEEEE. Trimming removed 3 bases at V and 3 bases at J, with 15 bases between. The length of the CDR3 is 15 residues. Written as DNA, the CDR3 is TGTGCCAGCAGCTATCCTCCAGGGATCGACTATGGCTACACCTTC. Translation gives CASSYPPGIDYGYTF. Full variable domain (outside the CDR3, taken from reference TRBV5-6 and TRBJ1-2): DAGVTQSPTHLIKTRGQQVTLRCSPKSGHDTVSWYQQALGQGPQFIFQYYEEEERQRGNFPDRFSGHQFPNYSSELNVNALLLGDSALYLCASSYPPGIDYGYTFGSGTRLTVV.

The V gene is TRBV15, the J gene TRBJ2-7; TRBD1 might be the D (6 bases). This CDR3 region has 14 residues. V shed 0 bases and J shed 5 bases, with 11 bases lying between them. Germline V gives CDR1 LNHNV, CDR2 YYDKDF (reference sequence). CDR3 in amino acids: CATSRDGQFHEQYF. The DNA of the CDR3 is TGTGCCACCAGCAGAGATGGACAGTTCCACGAGCAGTACTTC.

This clone was recorded only once. The V gene is TRBV11-1, the J gene TRBJ1-4; weak D call: TRBD1 (6 bases). The CDR3 contains 15 residues. Germline values: CDR1 SGHAT, CDR2 FQDESV (reference sequence). Trimming took 4 bases from V and 5 from J, leaving 14 bases between them. This CDR3 reads CASSSQDSHNEKLFF. The CDR3 nucleotides are TGTGCCAGCAGCTCCCAGGACAGCCACAATGAAAAACTGTTTTTT.

This clone was detected only once. The V gene is TRBV28, the J gene TRBJ2-1, with D tentatively TRBD1 (5 bases). CDR3 length: 13 residues. CDR1 MDHEN and CDR2 SYDVKM come from the germline V gene. Trimming took 7 bases from V and 7 from J, leaving 14 bases between them. The CDR3 nucleotides read TGTGCCAGCAAGGGGTTCAAGGGGAATGAGCAGTTCTTC. Amino acid sequence: CASKGFKGNEQFF.

The chain couples TRBV4-1 to TRBJ1-2; 8 nucleotides line up with TRBD1. CDR3 length equals 17 residues. Germline V gives CDR1 MGHRA, CDR2 YSYEKL. Losses at the gene ends were 3 bases for V and 6 bases for J; bases not matched to a gene: 15. The chain's CDR3 is CASSHLRQGKTGNGYTF. The CDR3, as DNA: TGCGCCAGCAGCCATCTTAGACAGGGGAAAACTGGAAATGGCTACACCTTC.

This chain uses TRBV9 with TRBJ2-2; the D gene is possibly TRBD2 (5 bases). The CDR3 covers 15 residues. Germline CDR1 and CDR2: SGDLS and YYNGEE. Trimming took off 0 bases at V and 7 bases at J, with 13 bases between the two ends. The CDR3 sequence is CASSVDGARGGELFF. The CDR3 bases are TGTGCCAGCAGCGTAGATGGCGCTCGGGGCGGGGAGCTGTTTTTT.

The chain joins TRBV29-1 to TRBJ2-1, with TRBD2 matching 13 bases. V was pared by 3 bases and J by 5 bases, with 10 bases of the junction left unmatched. This CDR3 has 17 amino acids. Per the germline V gene, CDR1 is SQVTM and CDR2 is ANQGSEA. The CDR3 nucleotides are TGCAGCGTTGATTACACCCCGGGACTAGCGGGGAACAATGAGCAGTTCTTC. This sequence encodes CSVDYTPGLAGNNEQFF.

This clone has just a few counts. The chain combines TRBV7-2 with TRBJ2-1; TRBD2 matches at 7 bases. Unmatched junction bases numbered 4, after V lost 2 bases and J lost 3 bases. Germline V gene sequence: CDR1 SGHTA, CDR2 FQGNSA. CDR3 size: 15 residues. In nucleotides, the CDR3 is TGTGCCAGCAGCTTAAGGGACTATAACTACAATGAGCAGTTCTTC. Translating gives CASSLRDYNYNEQFF.

As DNA, the CDR3 is TGTGCCAGCAGCGCCCCCGGGACTAGCGACCTCACCGGGGAGCTGTTTTTT. Protein: CASSAPGTSDLTGELFF. The chain uses TRBV9 and TRBJ2-2, with 10 bases lining up with TRBD2. Trimming cost V 3 bases and J 4 bases; bases outside gene matches: 9. The CDR3 is 17 amino acids. The V gene's germline CDR1 is SGDLS and CDR2 YYNGEE.

This chain joins TRBV5-1 and TRBJ2-5, with TRBD1 identical over 9 bases. With 4 bases clipped from V and 5 bases from J, the junction kept 12 bases outside the gene matches. The CDR3 contains 16 residues. The germline V gene encodes CDR1 SGHRS and CDR2 YFSETQ. The CDR3 DNA reads TGCGCCAGCAGCGTATACCCGGGACAGGGTTTGGAGACCCAGTACTTC. This translates into CASSVYPGQGLETQYF.

V is TRBV4-1 and J is TRBJ2-7; D might be TRBD2 (5 bases). Deletions cut 2 bases from V and 4 bases from J, with 15 bases between. The CDR3 has 15 residues. Germline V CDR1 and CDR2: MGHRA, YSYEKL. The DNA for the CDR3 is TGCGCCAGCAGCCAATCCTTTACCGGGAAATACGAGCAGTACTTC. Amino acids: CASSQSFTGKYEQYF.

This sequence joins TRBV6-1 and TRBJ2-1, with 8 bases aligning to TRBD1. Trimming cost V 6 bases and J 5 bases; bases outside gene matches: 3. This CDR3 has 13 amino acids. The germline CDR1 and CDR2 sequences are MNHNS and SASEGT. As DNA, the CDR3 is TGTGCCAGCAGCCTGACAGGGGACAATGAGCAGTTCTTC. This sequence encodes CASSLTGDNEQFF.

This sequence joins TRBV5-1 and TRBJ2-7, with D unresolved. Trimming removed 0 bases from V and 5 bases from J, with 6 bases in between. Germline V gives CDR1 SGHRS, CDR2 YFSETQ. The CDR3 extends over 12 amino acids. The CDR3 DNA reads as TGCGCCAGCAGCTTGGCCCCCAACGAGCAGTACTTC. Amino acid sequence: CASSLAPNEQYF.

The chain carries TRBV9 and TRBJ2-1, with TRBD2 identical over 11 bases. With 2 bases clipped from V and 8 bases from J, the junction kept 9 bases outside the gene matches. Germline V gene sequence: CDR1 SGDLS, CDR2 YYNGEE. The CDR3 length is 16 residues. The CDR3 sequence is CASSVRASGGLDEQFF. The CDR3 nucleotides are TGTGCCAGCAGCGTTCGGGCTAGCGGGGGGCTGGATGAGCAGTTCTTC.

This chain joins TRBV2 and TRBJ1-5; possible D gene TRBD1, 5 bases. Germline lookup yields CDR1 SNHLY and CDR2 FYNNEI. This CDR3 contains 16 residues. V was shortened by 5 bases and J by 9 bases, with 23 bases between the two germline ends. The CDR3 DNA reads TGTGCCAGCAGTAAAAAGGTGGGACTAGGGTGGGGGCCCCAGCATTTT. Encoded protein: CASSKKVGLGWGPQHF. Based on the CDR3 plus reference TRBV2 and TRBJ1-5, the full variable domain is EPEVTQTPSHQVTQMGQEVILRCVPISNHLYFYWYRQILGQKVEFLVSFYNNEISEKSEIFDDQFSVERPDGSNFTLKIRSTKLEDSAMYFCASSKKVGLGWGPQHFGDGTRLSIL.